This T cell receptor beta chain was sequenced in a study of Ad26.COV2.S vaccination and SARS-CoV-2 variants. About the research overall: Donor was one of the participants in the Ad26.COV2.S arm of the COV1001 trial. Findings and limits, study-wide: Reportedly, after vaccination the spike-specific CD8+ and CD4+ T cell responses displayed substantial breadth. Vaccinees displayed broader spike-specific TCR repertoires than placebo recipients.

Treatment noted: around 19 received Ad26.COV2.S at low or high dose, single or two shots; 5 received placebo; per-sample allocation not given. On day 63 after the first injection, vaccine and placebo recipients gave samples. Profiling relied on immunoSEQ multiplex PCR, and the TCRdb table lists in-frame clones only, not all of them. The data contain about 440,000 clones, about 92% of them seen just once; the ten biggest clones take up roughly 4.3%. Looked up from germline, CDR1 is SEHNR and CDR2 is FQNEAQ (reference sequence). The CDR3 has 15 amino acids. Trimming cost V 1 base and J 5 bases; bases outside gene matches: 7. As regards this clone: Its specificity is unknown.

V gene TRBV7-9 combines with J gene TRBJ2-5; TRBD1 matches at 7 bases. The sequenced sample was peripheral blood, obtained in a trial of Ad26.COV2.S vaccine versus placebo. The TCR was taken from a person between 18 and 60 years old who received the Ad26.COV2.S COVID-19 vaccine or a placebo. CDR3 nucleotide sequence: TGTGCCAGCAGCTTAGTTAGGGGGCGAGGGGAGACCCAGTACTTC. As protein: CASSLVRGRGETQYF.